The present T cell receptor (beta chain) was sequenced within a study of cytomegalovirus exposure and HLA in healthy donors. General study findings and limits: Reported performance of the classifier showed diagnosis of cytomegalovirus status with high specificity and sensitivity. A few CMV-associated chains were confirmed in vitro to be specific for CMV antigens.

A remark on this clone: Its antigen is unknown.

PCR was performed using 60 Vbeta and 13 Jbeta primers. Profiled with immunoSEQ multiplex PCR; TCRdb holds only in-frame clones, not every one. Found here are 190,000 or so clones, 80% to 85% of them singletons; the top ten hold around 1.6%. The V end was cut by 6 bases, the J end by 13 bases, with 15 bases between. Germline V lookup: CDR1 SNHLY, CDR2 FYNNEI. CDR3 length: 12 amino acids. The clonotype comes from a man in his fifties or sixties in good health and CMV-seronegative. Sequencing input: PBMCs. The chain combines TRBV2 with TRBJ2-2, with D unresolved. The CDR3 DNA is TGTGCCAGCAGCGCGGCTCTTGGTTGGCTGTTTTTT. It specifies CASSAALGWLFF.